The 13 T cell receptor beta chains below all came from one sample that was sequenced in a study of CD8+CD57+ T cells in acquired aplastic anemia. Genomic DNA constituted the template upon which TCR beta VDJ and CDR3 profiling was performed. TCRdb independently ran MiXCR on the reads; one entry per CDR3 protein. The repertoire holds some 130,000 distinct CDR3 sequences, with roughly 40% as singletons. The sequencing input was sorted CD4+, CD8+, or CD8+CD57+ T cells (not recorded which) from PBMCs. The receptors stem from a human donor in good health, serving as a control.

The genes are TRBV11-2 and TRBJ2-1; 7 bases align to TRBD1. The length of the CDR3 is 16 residues. V shed 4 bases and J 5 bases; nucleotides not matched to a gene: 11. Per the germline V gene, CDR1 is SGHAT and CDR2 is FQNNGV. DNA of the CDR3: TGTGCCAGCAGCTCCAAGGTCACAGGGGACCACAATGAGCAGTTCTTC. As protein: CASSSKVTGDHNEQFF.

The sample holds many counts of this clonotype. The chain uses TRBV7-2 and TRBJ2-1; 7 bases line up with TRBD1. The germline gives CDR1 SGHTA, CDR2 FQGNSA. This CDR3 contains 12 residues. Germline trimming cut 5 bases from V and 7 bases from J; bases unmatched to any gene: 2. CDR3 sequence (DNA): TGTGCCAGCAGCCAGGGACAGAATGAGCAGTTCTTC. It specifies CASSQGQNEQFF.

With respect to this clonotype: This clone may be a read error of a much larger clone one base away. The chain recombines TRBV9 with TRBJ1-2; the match to TRBD1 covers 7 bases. Germline CDR1 and CDR2: SGDLS and YYNGEE. CDR3 length: 15 residues. V gave up 4 bases and J gave up 3 bases; unmatched junction bases: 9. CDR3 DNA: TGTGCCAGCAGCCCCCACAGGGGACCATACTATGGCTACACCTTC. It translates to CASSPHRGPYYGYTF.

The chain joins TRBV10-3 to TRBJ2-3; a possible D gene is TRBD2 (5 bases). Trimming cost V 2 bases and J 4 bases, with 7 bases left between them. There are 13 residues in the CDR3. CDR1 and CDR2 from the germline V gene are ENHRY and SYGVKD. The CDR3 protein is CAISEAGADTQYF. The CDR3 coding sequence is TGTGCCATCAGTGAGGCGGGCGCAGATACGCAGTATTTT.

The CDR3 coding sequence is TGTGCCACCAGTGGGGGACCTTCCTACAATGAGCAGTTCTTC. This gives the protein CATSGGPSYNEQFF. The chain recombines TRBV24-1 with TRBJ2-1, with D possibly called TRBD1 or TRBD2 (5 bases each). This CDR3 is 14 amino acids long. V lost 5 bases and J lost 1, with 8 bases in between. Germline V gene sequence: CDR1 KGHDR, CDR2 SFDVKD.

This rearrangement joins TRBV5-1 to TRBJ1-3; no clear D gene. The CDR3 sequence is 14 residues long. Germline CDR1 SGHRS, CDR2 YFSETQ. Trimming shortened V by 0 bases and J by 2 bases, and 6 bases separated the two germline ends. The CDR3 bases are TGCGCCAGCAGCTTGGGAGCAGCTGGAAACACCATATATTTT. Residues: CASSLGAAGNTIYF.

There are many counts of this clonotype. The CDR3 sequence is CASSFPGQGKAEAFF. For the CDR3, the DNA is TGCGCCAGCAGTTTCCCAGGACAGGGGAAGGCTGAAGCTTTCTTT. This chain connects TRBV10-2 to TRBJ1-1; 9 bases are a match to TRBD1. This CDR3 has 15 residues. Germline assignment: CDR1 WSHSY and CDR2 SAAADI. With 5 bases clipped from V and 6 bases from J, the junction kept 10 bases outside the gene matches.

In nucleotides, the CDR3 is TGTGCCACCAGTGACCTGGGACTAGCGGGAGTGGGGAATGAGCAGTTCTTC. Its protein is CATSDLGLAGVGNEQFF. The J gene is TRBJ2-1, the V gene TRBV24-1; TRBD2 matches 14 bases. Trimming removed 4 bases from V and 7 bases from J; junction bases left unmatched: 8. The CDR3 has 17 residues. CDR1 is KGHDR and CDR2 is SFDVKD in the germline V gene.

This clonotype was seen many times. The DNA of the CDR3 is TGTGCCAGCAGCTCCGGGGGGCGGACTAATGAAAAACTGTTTTTT. Its translation is CASSSGGRTNEKLFF. The chain links TRBV11-2 to TRBJ1-4, with D tentatively TRBD1 (6 bases). CDR3 size: 15 residues. Trimming removed 4 bases from V and 2 bases from J, with 11 bases in between. The germline gives CDR1 SGHAT, CDR2 FQNNGV.

This rearrangement joins TRBV24-1 to TRBJ2-1, with TRBD2 matching over 12 bases. The germline gives CDR1 KGHDR, CDR2 SFDVKD. The CDR3 consists of 17 residues. The V and J ends lost 7 bases and 3 bases, in that order; junction bases with no gene match: 9. The CDR3 DNA is TGTGCCACCAGCCCTTCTGGGGGACTAGCGGGCTACAATGAGCAGTTCTTC. Residues: CATSPSGGLAGYNEQFF.

This clonotype was detected many times. The genes are TRBV20-1 and TRBJ1-5; 9 bases line up with TRBD1. This CDR3 has 12 residues. Per germline, CDR1 DFQATT and CDR2 SNEGSKA (reference sequence). Germline trimming cut 6 bases from V and 5 bases from J; bases unmatched to any gene: 2. The DNA of the CDR3 is TGCAGTGCCAGGACAGGGGATCAGCCCCAGCATTTT. This translates into CSARTGDQPQHF.

This clonotype was counted only a few times. The chain has TRBV25-1 and TRBJ2-6; the D is unclear. Trimming took off 4 bases at V and 0 bases at J, with 10 bases between the two ends. The CDR3 has 16 residues. Per germline, CDR1 MGHDK and CDR2 SYGVNS. The CDR3: CASSVINLSGANVLTF. The CDR3 DNA reads TGTGCCAGCAGTGTGATCAATCTCTCTGGGGCCAACGTCCTGACTTTC.

This clonotype was recorded at least ten times. The chain joins TRBV19 to TRBJ1-2; D is possibly TRBD1 (6 bases). Germline CDR1 reads LNHDA; CDR2 reads SQIVND (reference sequence). This CDR3 region has 13 residues. V shed 2 bases and J shed 8 bases, with 12 bases lying between them. Written as DNA, the CDR3 is TGTGCCAGTAGTATACAACAGGGTCAAGGCTACACCTTC. As protein: CASSIQQGQGYTF. Supplemented by reference TRBV19 and TRBJ1-2, the full variable domain reads DGGITQSPKYLFRKEGQNVTLSCEQNLNHDAMYWYRQDPGQGLRLIYYSQIVNDFQKGDIAEGYSVSREKKESFPLTVTSAQKNPTAFYLCASSIQQGQGYTFGSGTRLTVV.